Following are 26 T cell receptor beta chains from one sample sequenced in a study. Each CDR3 protein gets one entry after TCRdb re-called the RT-PCR reads with MiXCR. Among fewer than 800,000 distinct CDR3 sequences listed, 13% to 15% were seen once. Material for sequencing was memory CD4+ T cells from blood. The origin of the receptors is a female donor in good health, serving as a healthy control.

Ten or more counts support this clonotype. The chain employs TRBV4-3 and TRBJ2-3; the D gene is possibly TRBD1 (6 bases). This CDR3 has 18 amino acids. Trimming pared 4 bases from V and 2 bases from J, leaving 22 bases between. Per germline, CDR1 LGHNA and CDR2 YSLEER. This CDR3 reads CASSLKRGIGEPTDTQYF. The CDR3 DNA reads as TGCGCCAGCAGCCTCAAGAGGGGGATCGGAGAGCCCACAGATACGCAGTATTTT.

This clonotype was counted many times. The chain recombines TRBV6-5 with TRBJ2-5; 8 nucleotides match TRBD2. V lost 7 bases and J lost 5; bases outside the gene matches: 9. The germline V gene has CDR1 MNHEY and CDR2 SVGAGI. The CDR3 runs 14 residues. This CDR3 reads CASKSVASGETQYF. For the CDR3, the DNA is TGTGCCAGCAAGTCGGTGGCTAGCGGGGAGACCCAGTACTTC.

This clonotype was counted a few times. The chain is built from TRBV9 and TRBJ2-1; 15 bases fit TRBD2. CDR3 length: 21 amino acids. Looked up from germline, CDR1 is SGDLS and CDR2 is YYNGEE. V trimming: 0 bases; J trimming: 1 base; junction bases outside the gene matches: 11. The CDR3 region has the DNA TGTGCCAGCAGCGTAGCCCCTGGACTAGCGGGAGGGCACGGGTCCTACAATGAGCAGTTCTTC. The encoded protein is CASSVAPGLAGGHGSYNEQFF.

This clonotype was recorded many times. The V gene is TRBV5-1, the J gene TRBJ2-1; 12 bases fit TRBD2. Germline values: CDR1 SGHRS, CDR2 YFSETQ. J gave up 8 bases and V 0 bases, and 12 bases lay outside the gene matches. This CDR3 has 18 residues. This chain's CDR3 is CASSLVLAGGTPRDEQFF. Written as DNA, the CDR3 is TGCGCCAGCAGCTTGGTTCTAGCGGGAGGGACGCCTAGGGATGAGCAGTTCTTC.

This clonotype occurred many times. The CDR3 here is CSARAGASNQPQHF. The CDR3 bases are TGCAGTGCTAGGGCAGGGGCTAGCAATCAGCCCCAGCATTTT. This chain connects TRBV20-1 to TRBJ1-5; D is possibly TRBD1 (6 bases). The V gene lost 3 bases and the J gene lost 0 bases, with 9 bases spanning the gap. The CDR3 has 14 residues. Germline CDR1 and CDR2: DFQATT and SNEGSKA (reference sequence).

The chain is built from TRBV2 and TRBJ1-2; D call uncertain. Germline V gene sequence: CDR1 SNHLY, CDR2 FYNNEI. This CDR3 spans 12 amino acids. Trimming stripped 8 bases from V and 5 bases from J, with 12 bases between. In DNA form, the CDR3 reads TGTGCCAGCCAGCCCCAAAGTTATGGCTACACCTTC. Translation gives CASQPQSYGYTF.

This clonotype was seen ten or more times. The genes are TRBV4-2 and TRBJ2-2, with a tentative D call TRBD2 (6 bases). The CDR3 consists of 15 residues. Germline values: CDR1 LGHNA, CDR2 YNFKEQ. Trimming took 0 bases from V and 5 from J, leaving 10 bases between them. CDR3 DNA: TGTGCCAGCAGCCAAGATCGGAGCGGGACCGGGGAGCTGTTTTTT. Its translation: CASSQDRSGTGELFF.

V usage is TRBV5-6 and J usage is TRBJ1-2; 7 nucleotides align to TRBD1. With 1 base clipped from V and 0 bases from J, the junction kept 6 bases outside the gene matches. This CDR3 has 16 residues. Germline V gene lookup returns CDR1 SGHDT and CDR2 YYEEEE. The CDR3 DNA follows: TGTGCCAGCAGCTTGACGAACAGGGGAACTAACTATGGCTACACCTTC. Protein product: CASSLTNRGTNYGYTF.

The rearrangement uses TRBV13 and TRBJ1-2; no definite D call. The germline CDR1 and CDR2 sequences are PRHDT and FYEKMQ (reference sequence). V was trimmed by 1 base and J by 6 bases, leaving 12 bases between them. This CDR3 spans 14 amino acids. CDR3 nucleotides: TGTGCCAGCAGCTTAGAGCGAGGGCGTAATGGCTACACCTTC. Translated, it gives CASSLERGRNGYTF.

CDR3 residues: CSAPTPILAASSTDTQYF. The CDR3 DNA is TGCAGTGCGCCCACCCCTATACTAGCGGCCTCTAGCACAGATACGCAGTATTTT. This rearrangement joins TRBV20-1 to TRBJ2-3; TRBD2 matches at 8 bases. V shed 6 bases and J 0 bases; nucleotides not matched to a gene: 17. There are 18 residues in the CDR3. In germline, CDR1 is DFQATT, CDR2 SNEGSKA (reference sequence).

This clonotype was counted a few times. V usage is TRBV7-2 and J usage is TRBJ2-1; a possible D gene is TRBD2 (5 bases). The CDR3 loop spans 14 amino acids. Looked up from germline, CDR1 is SGHTA and CDR2 is FQGNSA. The ends were cut back, 4 bases at V and 2 bases at J, with 9 bases in the middle. The CDR3 here is CASSSPGTYNEQFF. CDR3 nucleotide sequence: TGTGCCAGCAGCTCCCCCGGGACCTACAATGAGCAGTTCTTC.

This clonotype was detected ten times or more. The chain uses TRBV5-6 and TRBJ1-1; maybe TRBD1 (5 bases). The CDR3 has 15 amino acids. The V end lost 4 bases, the J end lost 0 bases, and 13 bases lay between the germline ends. Germline values: CDR1 SGHDT, CDR2 YYEEEE. This CDR3 reads CASSPWTIMNTEAFF. The CDR3 DNA reads as TGTGCCAGCAGCCCGTGGACAATAATGAACACTGAAGCTTTCTTT.

This rearrangement joins TRBV15 to TRBJ1-1; 12 nucleotides match TRBD1. The CDR3 sequence is 16 residues long. Germline CDR1 LNHNV, CDR2 YYDKDF (reference sequence). Trimming removed 4 bases from V and 7 bases from J; junction bases left unmatched: 10. CDR3 loop: CATSIHSGTGGREAFF. The CDR3 bases are TGTGCCACCAGCATTCACTCGGGGACAGGGGGCCGTGAAGCTTTCTTT.

This clonotype was found many times. V gene TRBV5-6 combines with J gene TRBJ1-6, with 8 bases aligning to TRBD1. The germline V gene has CDR1 SGHDT and CDR2 YYEEEE. This CDR3 is 16 amino acids long. The V segment lost 4 bases and the J segment 1 base; nucleotides outside the gene matches: 4. The CDR3 here is CASSRDRRSYNSPLHF. CDR3 nucleotides: TGTGCCAGCAGCCGGGACAGGAGGTCCTATAATTCACCCCTCCACTTT.

This clonotype was observed a few times. V and J are TRBV9 and TRBJ2-1; perhaps TRBD2 as D (6 bases). The V gene's germline CDR1 is SGDLS and CDR2 YYNGEE. The CDR3 runs 15 residues. V was clipped by 0 bases and J by 7 bases, with 14 bases between them. CDR3 nucleotides: TGTGCCAGCAGCGTAGGTGGCGGGGATTGGAATGAGCAGTTCTTC. This translates into CASSVGGGDWNEQFF.

V usage is TRBV12-3 or TRBV12-4 and J usage is TRBJ2-3; TRBD1 matches 10 bases. The trim removed 7 bases at V and 3 bases at J, leaving 10 bases unmatched. The CDR3 has 16 residues. CDR3 nucleotides: TGTGCCAGCAAAAAGGGGGGGACAGGGGATACAGATACGCAGTATTTT. Its translation is CASKKGGTGDTDTQYF.

This clonotype has at least ten counts. The rearrangement links TRBV6-6 to TRBJ2-5; 11 bases align to TRBD2. Germline CDR1 MNHNY, CDR2 SVGAGI (reference sequence). The CDR3 length is 14 residues. J gave up 5 bases and V 6 bases, and 5 bases lay outside the gene matches. CDR3 sequence reads: CASSPTSGSETQYF. CDR3 DNA sequence: TGTGCCAGCAGCCCCACTAGCGGGAGTGAGACCCAGTACTTC.

This clonotype was detected a few times. The chain links TRBV7-8 to TRBJ1-2; D is undetermined. The CDR3 has 15 residues. Between the trimmed V and J ends, which lost 5 bases and 2 bases, there was a span of 15 bases. Germline V gene lookup returns CDR1 SGHVS and CDR2 FQNEAQ. The CDR3 protein is CASSAFLRLNYGYTF. CDR3 DNA: TGTGCCAGCAGCGCGTTTCTTAGGCTCAACTATGGCTACACCTTC. Combining the CDR3 with reference TRBV7-8 and TRBJ1-2 gives the whole variable domain GAGVSQSPRYKVAKRGQDVALRCDPISGHVSLFWYQQALGQGPEFLTYFQNEAQLDKSGLPSDRFFAERPEGSVSTLKIQRTQQEDSAVYLCASSAFLRLNYGYTFGSGTRLTVV.

This clonotype was recorded many times. This sequence joins TRBV5-6 and TRBJ1-5, with D possibly being TRBD1 (6 bases). Trimming left V 2 bases short and J 12 bases short, with 18 bases between. CDR3 length: 14 amino acids. The germline gives CDR1 SGHDT, CDR2 YYEEEE. CDR3 region: CASSFGTSNVLQHF. CDR3 nucleotides: TGTGCCAGCAGCTTCGGGACATCCAACGTACTCCAGCATTTT.

The chain couples TRBV7-8 to TRBJ2-6; no clear D gene. CDR3 length: 17 amino acids. CDR1 is SGHVS, CDR2 FQNEAQ, per germline. V lost 1 base and J 0 bases, leaving 10 bases between the germline ends. The CDR3 region is CASSLGVGTSGANVLTF. DNA for the CDR3: TGTGCCAGCAGCTTAGGCGTCGGTACCTCTGGGGCCAACGTCCTGACTTTC.

This clonotype was picked up many times. The chain links TRBV5-1 to TRBJ1-1; D is unclear. Trimming pared 4 bases from V and 0 bases from J, leaving 10 bases between. This CDR3 is 14 amino acids long. Germline values: CDR1 SGHRS, CDR2 YFSETQ. The CDR3 loop is CASSVQSMNTEAFF. The CDR3 coding sequence is TGCGCCAGCAGCGTACAGTCCATGAACACTGAAGCTTTCTTT.

This clonotype was seen a few times. J is TRBJ1-1 and V is TRBV15, with D unclear. The CDR3 length is 15 residues. Deletions cut 2 bases from V and 8 bases from J, with 18 bases between. Germline V CDR1 and CDR2: LNHNV, YYDKDF (reference sequence). The CDR3 bases are TGTGCCACCAGCAGACCTTACCAGGACTACCCGGAAGCTTTCTTT. It is translated as CATSRPYQDYPEAFF.

This clonotype was observed many times. The J gene is TRBJ1-1, the V gene TRBV6-5; 11 nucleotides align to TRBD1. The V and J ends lost 7 bases and 7 bases, in that order; junction bases with no gene match: 8. Germline assignment: CDR1 MNHEY and CDR2 SVGAGI. The CDR3 has 14 residues. The chain's CDR3 is CASTEDRGRLEAFF. CDR3 bases: TGTGCCAGCACCGAGGACAGGGGGCGACTTGAAGCTTTCTTT.

This clonotype has just a few counts. The J gene is TRBJ2-1, the V gene TRBV6-2 or TRBV6-3, with D possibly matching TRBD2 (5 bases). V shed 5 bases and J shed 9 bases, with 14 bases lying between them. CDR3 length: 13 amino acids. Germline V CDR1 and CDR2: MNHEY, SVGEGT. CDR3 in amino acids: CASSPTGRGEQFF. DNA of the CDR3: TGTGCCAGCAGTCCGACCGGCCGGGGTGAGCAGTTCTTC.

This clonotype was seen at least ten times. The rearrangement links TRBV6-5 to TRBJ1-1; D not certain. Per germline, CDR1 MNHEY and CDR2 SVGAGI. V was trimmed by 5 bases and J by 9 bases, leaving 13 bases between them. The CDR3 totals 12 residues. The CDR3 coding sequence is TGTGCCAGCAGTGGCCGGGAGTCCAAAGCTTTCTTT. Translated, it gives CASSGRESKAFF.

The V and J genes are TRBV7-2 and TRBJ1-1, with TRBD1 matching 9 bases. The CDR3 consists of 13 residues. V dropped 5 bases and J dropped 11; count of bases not matched to a gene: 9. Germline V lookup: CDR1 SGHTA, CDR2 FQGNSA. The CDR3 coding sequence is TGTGCCAGCAGCCCGGGGACAGGGCGGGATGCTTTCTTT. This gives the protein CASSPGTGRDAFF.